This T cell receptor beta chain appears in the sequencing data of a study of spatial heterogeneity in lung cancer. Study-level information: Fewer alpha-chain than beta-chain sequences were consistently detected.

There are a few counts of this clonotype. Its antigen is undetermined. TCR cDNA molecules each carried a unique molecular identifier. TCRdb fed the 5' RACE reads into MiXCR, producing one record per CDR3 protein. The table lists roughly 79,000 distinct CDR3 sequences, around 13% of them singletons. Stated time point: sample taken at primary tumor resection. Whole RNA came from tumor, nontumor lung or frozen PBMC and was sequenced without being sorted. The cohort: around 77 early-stage, untreated non-small cell lung cancer patients. The V gene's germline CDR1 is SGHAT and CDR2 FQNNGV. V lost 1 base and J 3 bases, leaving 9 bases between the germline ends. This CDR3 contains 14 residues. Study outcomes and limitations: Ubiquitous expanded tumor TCRs surfaced in blood more at resection than they did at follow-up.

The clonotype comes from a male donor with early-stage non-small cell lung cancer. The rearrangement links TRBV11-2 to TRBJ1-1; D is unresolved. The material sequenced was PBMCs, taken at surgery. The CDR3 sequence is CASSLGLPDTEAFF. The CDR3 DNA sequence: TGTGCCAGCAGCTTAGGCCTTCCGGACACTGAAGCTTTCTTT. Full variable domain (remainder filled in from reference TRBV11-2 and TRBJ1-1): EAGVAQSPRYKIIEKRQSVAFWCNPISGHATLYWYQQILGQGPKLLIQFQNNGVVDDSQLPKDRFSAERLKGVDSTLKIQPAKLEDSAVYLCASSLGLPDTEAFFGQGTRLTVV.